This is a list of T cell receptor beta chains from one sample in a study of blood T cell repertoires in COVID-19. This table comes from immunoSEQ multiplex PCR, and its TCRdb copy is limited to in-frame clones, with some not included. Altogether 65,000 or so clones are present, just over 70% being singletons, with the ten largest covering 51%. Sequences were obtained from PBMCs or T cells enriched from blood (not recorded which). These receptors were obtained from a woman aged 55 to 70 who had been exposed to COVID-19. The CDR3 runs from the conserved cysteine through the conserved F or W. The D gene is left open where the match is weak. Clone size is shown for a subset of rows, as once, few, many or a class of expanded clone.

D gene,clone size,V gene,J gene,CDR3 protein,CDR3 DNA
TRBD2,once,TRBV3-1/TRBV3-2,TRBJ2-7,CASSPPGLAARYEQYF,TGTGCCAGCAGCCCGCCGGGACTAGCTGCCCGCTACGAGCAGTACTTC
TRBD1,.,TRBV29-1,TRBJ1-2,CSVDNLGTGDGYTF,TGCAGCGTTGACAATTTGGGGACAGGTGATGGCTACACCTTC
TRBD1,.,TRBV30,TRBJ2-7,CAWSTGTGYNEQYF,TGTGCCTGGAGTACCGGGACAGGGTATAACGAGCAGTACTTC
.,.,TRBV18,TRBJ1-6,CASSPVAQRSSYNSPLHF,TGTGCCAGCTCCCCCGTCGCCCAAAGGAGCTCCTATAATTCACCCCTCCACTTT
TRBD1,.,TRBV30,TRBJ2-1,CAWSVGGTGSSYNEQFF,TGTGCCTGGAGTGTTGGGGGGACAGGAAGCTCCTACAATGAGCAGTTCTTC
.,.,TRBV7-2,TRBJ1-4,CASSLVGREKLFF,TGTGCCAGCAGCTTAGTGGGCCGGGAAAAACTGTTTTTT
.,few,TRBV19,TRBJ2-7,CASRGPDSYEQYF,TGTGCCAGTCGGGGTCCGGATTCCTACGAGCAGTACTTC
TRBD1,.,TRBV5-1,TRBJ1-6,CASSQGTGPTSSPLHF,TGCGCCAGCAGCCAGGGGACAGGGCCAACTAGTTCACCCCTCCACTTT
TRBD2,few,TRBV18,TRBJ2-7,CASSRSWRENDEQYF,TGTGCCAGCTCGCGCAGCTGGCGGGAGAACGACGAGCAGTACTTC
TRBD1,.,TRBV6-6,TRBJ1-1,CASRFSPRQGVAFF,TGTGCCAGCAGGTTTTCCCCGAGACAGGGAGTAGCTTTCTTT
.,few,TRBV27,TRBJ2-3,CASSFKGSVGHTDTQYF,TGTGCCAGCAGTTTCAAGGGATCGGTTGGACACACAGATACGCAGTATTTT
TRBD2,.,TRBV29-1,TRBJ2-3,CSAASGGLGTDTQYF,TGCAGCGCTGCTTCGGGGGGATTGGGCACAGATACGCAGTATTTT
.,.,TRBV30,TRBJ2-7,CAWSATATYEQYF,TGTGCCTGGAGTGCGACTGCCACCTACGAGCAGTACTTC
TRBD1,.,TRBV7-2,TRBJ2-7,CASSLLPGRDSALYEQYF,TGTGCCAGCAGCTTATTACCCGGTCGGGACAGCGCCTTATACGAGCAGTACTTC
.,once,TRBV5-1,TRBJ1-1,CASNLQGAAEAFF,TGCGCCAGCAACCTACAGGGTGCTGCTGAAGCTTTCTTT
.,.,TRBV29-1,TRBJ1-2,CSVEVVTYGYTF,TGCAGCGTTGAGGTAGTTACCTATGGCTACACCTTC
.,.,TRBV5-6,TRBJ2-3,CASSRSLPGDTQYF,TGTGCCAGCAGCCGCAGCCTACCCGGGGATACGCAGTATTTT
.,.,TRBV6-6,TRBJ1-1,CASSYSKKEAFF,TGTGCCAGCAGTTACAGCAAGAAAGAAGCTTTCTTT
TRBD1,.,TRBV7-2,TRBJ1-2,CASSSEPGQGRGYTF,TGTGCCAGCAGCTCAGAACCGGGACAGGGTCGGGGCTACACCTTC
TRBD2,.,TRBV5-8,TRBJ2-7,CASSSITSGRGYEQYF,TGTGCCAGCAGCTCGATAACTAGCGGGAGGGGGTACGAGCAGTACTTC
.,.,TRBV5-1,TRBJ1-2,CASSRSSGNYGYTF,TGCGCCAGCAGCCGCTCTTCGGGGAACTATGGCTACACCTTC
.,few,TRBV6-5,TRBJ2-2,CASRATVNTGELFF,TGTGCCAGCAGGGCGACAGTTAACACCGGGGAGCTGTTTTTT
TRBD1,few,TRBV6-1,TRBJ1-5,CASSASSTGGNQPQHF,TGTGCCAGCAGTGCCTCTTCGACAGGGGGAAATCAGCCCCAGCATTTT
TRBD1,.,TRBV11-2,TRBJ1-2,CASSLFGQGYYGYTF,TGTGCCAGCAGCTTATTCGGACAGGGGTACTATGGCTACACCTTC
.,.,TRBV27,TRBJ1-6,CASSLSRSSPLHF,TGTGCCAGCAGTTTGAGTCGGAGTTCACCCCTCCACTTT
.,.,TRBV20-1,TRBJ1-5,CSASQGHSNQPQHF,TGCAGTGCTAGTCAGGGACACAGCAATCAGCCCCAGCATTTT
TRBD1,.,TRBV27,TRBJ1-5,CASSFETGGLPQHF,TGTGCCAGCAGTTTTGAGACAGGGGGACTGCCCCAGCATTTT
TRBD2,few,TRBV6-1,TRBJ2-1,CASSERAGGGGNEQFF,TGTGCCAGCAGTGAAAGAGCGGGAGGGGGGGGCAATGAGCAGTTCTTC
.,few,TRBV2,TRBJ1-2,CASSENPSYSYGYTF,TGTGCCAGCAGTGAAAACCCTTCATACTCCTATGGCTACACCTTC
TRBD2,.,TRBV5-1,TRBJ2-7,CASRFAGGSYEQYF,TGCGCCAGCCGTTTCGCGGGGGGGAGCTACGAGCAGTACTTC
.,.,TRBV3-1/TRBV3-2,TRBJ2-2,CASSLRGAANTGELFF,TGTGCCAGCAGCCTCCGTGGGGCAGCGAACACCGGGGAGCTGTTTTTT